This T cell receptor beta chain was identified in a study of shared clonotypes between healthy human individuals. Turning to the study itself: Every donor yielded three CD4 naive, three CD4 memory, two CD8 naive and one CD8 memory plate.

Measured with immunoSEQ multiplex PCR; TCRdb has only the in-frame clones, and not every one. Of about 2 million clones listed, about 95% are singletons. Remarks on this clone: Antigen specificity is unknown.

Overall study results and limits: Non-shared clonotypes were found to have lower generation probabilities than the clonotypes that were shared by all four of the sorted-subset donors. The genetic and exposure-history diversity represented was limited by few donors.

Researchers partitioned CD4+ cells into CD45RA+ naive and CD45RA-negative memory subsets. Trimming removed 10 bases from V and 0 bases from J, with 15 bases in between. The CDR3 loop spans 14 amino acids. Germline V gene sequence: CDR1 MRHNA, CDR2 SNTAGT. The clonotype originates from a man aged 18 to 30 in good health. The sequencing input was naive CD4+ T cells sorted from blood. The subset is: CD45RA+ positively selected. The V and J genes are TRBV6-4 and TRBJ1-1; D might be TRBD1 (6 bases). For the CDR3, the DNA is TGTGCCATCAGCGAGACAGGACTGAACACTGAAGCTTTCTTT. Translation: CAISETGLNTEAFF.